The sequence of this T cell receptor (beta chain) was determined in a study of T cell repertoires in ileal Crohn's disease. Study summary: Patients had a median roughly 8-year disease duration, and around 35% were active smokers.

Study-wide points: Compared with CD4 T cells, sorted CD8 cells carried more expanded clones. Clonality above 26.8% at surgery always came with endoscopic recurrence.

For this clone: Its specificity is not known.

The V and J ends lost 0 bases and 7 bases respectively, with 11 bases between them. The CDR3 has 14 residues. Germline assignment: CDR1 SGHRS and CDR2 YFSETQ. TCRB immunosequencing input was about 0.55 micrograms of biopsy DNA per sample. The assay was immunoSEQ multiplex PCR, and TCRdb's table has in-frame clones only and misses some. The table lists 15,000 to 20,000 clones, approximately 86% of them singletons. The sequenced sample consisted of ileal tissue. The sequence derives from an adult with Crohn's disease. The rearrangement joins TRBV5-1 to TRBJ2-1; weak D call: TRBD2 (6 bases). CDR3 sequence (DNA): TGCGCCAGCAGCTTGGACGGTAGCGGTAATGAGCAGTTCTTC. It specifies CASSLDGSGNEQFF.